The 28 T cell receptor beta chains reported below all come from one sample, sequenced in a study of T cell responses to AZD1222 COVID-19 vaccine (dated by TCRdb to about 2021). Receptors were amplified or captured by the immunoSEQ multiplex PCR assay. TCRdb limited this immuneACCESS table to in-frame rearrangements with V and J called. A share of clones is missing; checked studies link under half to unresolved V genes, and the rest is unexplained. The sample contains over 150,000 clones, roughly 90% of them found a single time. The top ten hold more than 4% of the sample. Explained via the paper, the time point label denotes: about 28 days (+/-7) after the second vaccine dose. This sample comprised peripheral blood, obtained 28 days after the second AZD1222 dose. These receptors came from an adult who received the AZD1222 COVID-19 vaccine.

The CDR3 is CSASEPMGNQPQHF. CDR3 bases: TGCAGTGCTAGTGAACCTATGGGTAATCAGCCCCAGCATTTT. The genes are TRBV20-1 and TRBJ1-5; D unclear. The V gene's germline CDR1 is DFQATT and CDR2 SNEGSKA (reference sequence). The CDR3 consists of 14 residues. Trimming left V 3 bases short and J 4 bases short, with 13 bases between.

The chain couples TRBV7-2 to TRBJ2-7; tentatively, D is TRBD1 (6 bases). Germline CDR1 reads SGHTA; CDR2 reads FQGNSA. The CDR3 extends over 15 amino acids. The V gene lost 1 base and the J gene lost 4 bases, with 14 bases spanning the gap. The CDR3 DNA reads as TGTGCCAGCAGCTTAGGTTGGGGACAAACTTACGAGCAGTACTTC. Protein sequence: CASSLGWGQTYEQYF.

This rearrangement joins TRBV18 to TRBJ1-1, with D unresolved. The CDR3 consists of 12 residues. V was trimmed by 5 bases and J by 7 bases, leaving 11 bases between them. Germline lookup yields CDR1 KGHSH and CDR2 LQKENI. CDR3: CASSWGEGEAFF. For the CDR3, the DNA is TGTGCCAGCTCATGGGGAGAGGGTGAAGCTTTCTTT.

The V and J genes are TRBV5-1 and TRBJ1-1, with TRBD1 as a possible D gene (6 bases). The V gene's germline CDR1 is SGHRS and CDR2 YFSETQ. Deletions cut 4 bases from V and 8 bases from J, with 18 bases between. CDR3 length equals 14 residues. The CDR3 region has the DNA TGCGCCAGCAGCGCCAATAACAGGGTACAGGAAGCTTTCTTT. Protein sequence: CASSANNRVQEAFF.

The table lists this clone with a count of one. V usage is TRBV2 and J usage is TRBJ2-5, with D perhaps matching TRBD2 (6 bases). The CDR3 has 15 amino acids. Trimming cost V 6 bases and J 5 bases, with 19 bases left between them. Germline V gene sequence: CDR1 SNHLY, CDR2 FYNNEI. The CDR3 spells CASSPPGALGETQYF. CDR3 bases: TGTGCCAGCAGCCCTCCGGGAGCCCTGGGGGAGACCCAGTACTTC.

This chain uses TRBV27 with TRBJ2-3; 8 bases align to TRBD2. V was pared by 6 bases and J by 3 bases, with 11 bases of the junction left unmatched. The CDR3 loop spans 16 amino acids. Germline V gives CDR1 MNHEY, CDR2 SMNVEV (reference sequence). The CDR3 DNA follows: TGTGCCAGCAGGACTAGCGTCTACCTTGGAACAGATACGCAGTATTTT. As protein: CASRTSVYLGTDTQYF.

This clone was observed a single time. One junction end does not reproduce the germline sequence, and a read error may be involved. V gene TRBV6-1 combines with J gene TRBJ2-1; 7 bases align to TRBD2. The CDR3 totals 18 residues. Germline V gene data show CDR1 as MNHNS and CDR2 as SASEGT. The CDR3, as DNA: TGTGCCAGCAGTGGGCCACCAGGGCGGGGGTCCTCCTCCAATGAGCAGTTCTTC. This encodes CASSGPPGRGSSSNEQFF.

This chain uses TRBV2 with TRBJ2-2, with 9 bases lining up with TRBD1. The CDR3 loop spans 18 amino acids. Germline-derived CDR1 and CDR2 are SNHLY and FYNNEI. The V gene end was trimmed by 7 bases and the J gene end by 2 bases; junction bases not matched to a gene: 14. The chain's CDR3 is CASNPGQGRRANTGELFF. In DNA form, the CDR3 reads TGTGCCAGCAATCCGGGACAGGGTCGTCGGGCCAACACCGGGGAGCTGTTTTTT.

The chain is built from TRBV5-8 and TRBJ1-2, with D possibly TRBD1 on 6 matching bases. Trimming stripped 1 base from V and 0 bases from J, with 10 bases between. This CDR3 region has 15 residues. Germline V CDR1 and CDR2: SGHTS, YDEGEE. The CDR3 coding sequence is TGTGCCAGCAGCTTGAGGGGGGAAGCTAACTATGGCTACACCTTC. Translation: CASSLRGEANYGYTF.

The rearrangement joins TRBV19 to TRBJ1-2; 7 bases agree with TRBD1. Germline V gene data show CDR1 as LNHDA and CDR2 as SQIVND (reference sequence). The CDR3 extends over 14 amino acids. V trimming: 5 bases; J trimming: 8 bases; junction bases outside the gene matches: 11. The CDR3 DNA reads as TGTGCCAGTAGTGGACTACAGGGGAGGTACGGCTACACCTTC. It translates to CASSGLQGRYGYTF.

The chain carries TRBV6-2 or TRBV6-3 and TRBJ2-5; TRBD2 matches 10 bases. The CDR3 runs 16 residues. Germline V CDR1 and CDR2: MNHEY, SVGEGT. The trim removed 5 bases at V and 4 bases at J, leaving 10 bases unmatched. The DNA for the CDR3 is TGTGCCAGCAGTCACAAACTCGGACTAGCGGTAGAGACCCAGTACTTC. This encodes CASSHKLGLAVETQYF.

The V gene is TRBV19, the J gene TRBJ1-2; maybe TRBD1 (6 bases). This CDR3 is 16 amino acids long. Trimming pared 7 bases from V and 0 bases from J, leaving 18 bases between. Germline values: CDR1 LNHDA, CDR2 SQIVND (reference sequence). In DNA, the CDR3 is TGTGCCAGTACCAAGGACAGCAGTAAAGCTAACTATGGCTACACCTTC. Translation: CASTKDSSKANYGYTF.

This clone was seen a single time. This chain uses TRBV2 with TRBJ1-4; no firm D call. The CDR3 runs to 15 residues. Trimming left V 4 bases short and J 7 bases short, with 16 bases between. CDR1 and CDR2 (germline): SNHLY, FYNNEI. CDR3 DNA sequence: TGTGCCAGCAGTGGGGAGGTGGGTTTCGGTGAAAAACTGTTTTTT. Encoded protein: CASSGEVGFGEKLFF.

The V gene is TRBV30, the J gene TRBJ1-1; D not resolved. The CDR3 consists of 13 residues. V dropped 0 bases and J dropped 3 bases, with 8 bases sitting between them. Germline CDR1 is GTSNPN and CDR2 is SVGIG (reference sequence). This CDR3 reads CAWSVSVYTEAFF. The CDR3 DNA follows: TGTGCCTGGAGTGTCTCGGTCTACACTGAAGCTTTCTTT.

The J gene is TRBJ1-6, the V gene TRBV30; D uncertain. The CDR3 sequence is 16 residues long. Germline V gene data show CDR1 as GTSNPN and CDR2 as SVGIG (reference sequence). The CDR3 coding sequence is TGTCCACTGGAGAGTAGGGTTCGATCCTATAATTCACCCCTCCACTTT. Its translation is CPLESRVRSYNSPLHF. The whole variable domain, filled in from reference TRBV30 and TRBJ1-6, reads SQTIHQWPATLVQPVGSPLSLECTVEGTSNPNLYWYRQAAGRGLQLLFYSVGIGQISSEVPQNLSASRPQDRQFILSSKKLLLSDSGFYLCPLESRVRSYNSPLHFGNGTRLTVT.

A remark on this clone: This sample includes further DNA sequences coding for the same CDR3. The chain is built from TRBV30 and TRBJ1-6, with 7 bases matching TRBD1. Germline trimming cut 0 bases from V and 7 bases from J; bases unmatched to any gene: 0. The germline CDR1 and CDR2 sequences are GTSNPN and SVGIG (reference sequence). CDR3 length equals 13 residues. The CDR3 bases are TGTGCCTGGAGTGTACAGGGGAATTCACCCCTCCACTTT. Translated: CAWSVQGNSPLHF.

This chain links TRBV5-1 with TRBJ1-2; unclear D gene. Germline V gene lookup returns CDR1 SGHRS and CDR2 YFSETQ. Trimming cost V 1 base and J 2 bases, with 3 bases left between them. The CDR3 totals 12 residues. CDR3 nucleotides: TGCGCCAGCAGCTTGTCGAACTATGGCTACACCTTC. Encoded protein: CASSLSNYGYTF.

The CDR3 region has the DNA TGTGCCAGTAGTTGGGGGGTGGAAGGCACTGAAGCTTTCTTT. Protein: CASSWGVEGTEAFF. The genes are TRBV19 and TRBJ1-1; TRBD1 might be the D (5 bases). Trimming cost V 5 bases and J 4 bases, with 14 bases left between them. Germline-derived CDR1 and CDR2 are LNHDA and SQIVND (reference sequence). This CDR3 is built from 14 residues.

The V gene is TRBV24-1, the J gene TRBJ2-2; a possible D gene is TRBD1 (6 bases). The CDR3 covers 15 residues. V lost 4 bases to trimming and J lost 7 bases, with 15 bases between them. CDR1 is KGHDR, CDR2 SFDVKD, per germline. The CDR3 loop reads CATSDAGVFDGELFF. For the CDR3, the DNA is TGTGCCACCAGTGACGCAGGGGTTTTCGACGGGGAGCTGTTTTTT.

This chain joins TRBV3-1 (or the pseudogene TRBV3-2) and TRBJ1-3; D is perhaps TRBD1 (6 bases). The germline CDR1 and CDR2 sequences are LGHDT and YNNKEL (reference sequence). The CDR3 is 15 amino acids. The V and J ends lost 2 bases and 3 bases respectively, with 11 bases between them. Here the CDR3 reads CASSQNTGYGNTIYF. CDR3 sequence (DNA): TGTGCCAGCAGCCAAAATACAGGGTATGGAAACACCATATATTTT.

The chain employs TRBV7-2 and TRBJ1-2, with D unclear. Germline V lookup: CDR1 SGHTA, CDR2 FQGNSA. The V end was cut by 3 bases, the J end by 4 bases, with 21 bases between. The CDR3 has 17 residues. Here the CDR3 reads CASSLGQEETELYGYTF. CDR3 nucleotides: TGTGCCAGCAGCTTGGGCCAAGAGGAGACGGAACTCTATGGCTACACCTTC.

The chain combines TRBV7-2 with TRBJ1-5; 10 bases align to TRBD1. Looked up from germline, CDR1 is SGHTA and CDR2 is FQGNSA. V dropped 3 bases and J dropped 3; count of bases not matched to a gene: 5. The CDR3 totals 16 residues. As DNA, the CDR3 is TGTGCCAGCAGCTTTAGACAGGGGGCAAACAATCAGCCCCAGCATTTT. This sequence encodes CASSFRQGANNQPQHF. Full variable domain (missing parts from reference TRBV7-2 and TRBJ1-5): GAGVSQSPSNKVTEKGKDVELRCDPISGHTALYWYRQSLGQGLEFLIYFQGNSAPDKSGLPSDRFSAERTGGSVSTLTIQRTQQEDSAVYLCASSFRQGANNQPQHFGDGTRLSIL.

The chain employs TRBV10-3 and TRBJ2-3; no definite D call. V was clipped by 8 bases and J by 2 bases, with 8 bases between them. CDR1 and CDR2 (germline): ENHRY, SYGVKD. The CDR3 runs to 12 residues. The CDR3 sequence is CAIGYSTDTQYF. For the CDR3, the DNA is TGTGCCATCGGATATTCCACAGATACGCAGTATTTT.

In nucleotides, the CDR3 is TGCAGCGTTTCTGGGGGGGAGTCCTACGAGCAGTACTTC. Translating gives CSVSGGESYEQYF. The chain recombines TRBV29-1 with TRBJ2-7, with TRBD2 matching 7 bases. The CDR3 consists of 13 residues. V shed 5 bases, J shed 1 base, and the junction held 5 bases outside the gene matches. Per germline, CDR1 SQVTM and CDR2 ANQGSEA.

V gene TRBV5-1 combines with J gene TRBJ2-1; 13 bases line up with TRBD2. In germline, CDR1 is SGHRS, CDR2 YFSETQ. There are 15 residues in the CDR3. Trimming took 2 bases from V and 8 from J; bases not matched to a gene: 4. Here the CDR3 DNA reads TGCGCCAGCAGCTTCAAACTAGCGGGGGGGCATGAGCAGTTCTTC. It yields the protein CASSFKLAGGHEQFF.

A single count supports this clone. V is TRBV6-5 and J is TRBJ1-1; possibly TRBD1 for D (5 bases). Between the trimmed V and J ends, which lost 6 bases and 0 bases, there was a span of 11 bases. Germline CDR1 reads MNHEY; CDR2 reads SVGAGI. This CDR3 contains 14 residues. The CDR3 DNA reads as TGTGCCAGCAGAGCAAGGGACCTGAACACTGAAGCTTTCTTT. Protein: CASRARDLNTEAFF.

The rearrangement joins TRBV5-1 to TRBJ2-3; D call uncertain. This CDR3 is built from 16 residues. The V end was cut by 4 bases, the J end by 6 bases, with 21 bases between. The germline V gene has CDR1 SGHRS and CDR2 YFSETQ. The CDR3 sequence: CASSLQPVSHGDTQYF. CDR3 DNA sequence: TGCGCCAGCAGCCTCCAACCGGTCTCACACGGGGATACGCAGTATTTT.

In its sample, this clone was seen once. The chain joins TRBV7-2 to TRBJ1-1; no firm D call. Per germline, CDR1 SGHTA and CDR2 FQGNSA. There are 14 residues in the CDR3. Trimming removed 1 base from V and 5 bases from J, with 11 bases in between. The CDR3 DNA sequence: TGTGCCAGCAGCTTAGGGACGATCGGGACTGAAGCTTTCTTT. This codes for CASSLGTIGTEAFF.